This T cell receptor (beta chain) was profiled in a study of blood T cell repertoires in COVID-19. The overall study: The study drew acute and convalescent COVID-19 samples from the United States, Italy and Spain. T cells, B-cell-depleted T cells, or PBMCs supplied cDNA or gDNA.

Measured with immunoSEQ multiplex PCR; TCRdb has only the in-frame clones, and not every one. The sample shows hundreds of thousands of clones, around nine tenths of them seen only once. This clone was detected only once. Trimming shortened V by 5 bases and J by 6 bases, and 11 bases separated the two germline ends. CDR3 size: 14 residues. Germline CDR1 LGHDT, CDR2 YNNKEL (reference sequence). The sample was PBMCs or T cells enriched from blood (not recorded which). V and J are TRBV3-1 (or the pseudogene TRBV3-2) and TRBJ1-6; D perhaps matches TRBD1 (6 bases). This receptor was obtained from a woman aged 25 to 39 with acute COVID-19. CDR3 nucleotide sequence: TGTGCCAGCAGCTTCAGGGGTTCTAATTCACCCCTCCACTTT. Translating it yields CASSFRGSNSPLHF.